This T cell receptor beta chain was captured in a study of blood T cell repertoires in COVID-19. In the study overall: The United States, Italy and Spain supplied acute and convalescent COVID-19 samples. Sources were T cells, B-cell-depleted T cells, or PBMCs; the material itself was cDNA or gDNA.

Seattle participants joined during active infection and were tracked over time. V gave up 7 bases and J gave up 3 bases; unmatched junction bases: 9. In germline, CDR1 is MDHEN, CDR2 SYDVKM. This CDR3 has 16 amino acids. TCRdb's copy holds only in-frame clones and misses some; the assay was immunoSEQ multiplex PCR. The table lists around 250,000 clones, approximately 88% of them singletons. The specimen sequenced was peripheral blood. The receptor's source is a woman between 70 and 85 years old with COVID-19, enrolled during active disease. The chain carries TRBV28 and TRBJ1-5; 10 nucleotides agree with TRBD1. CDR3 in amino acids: CASTTGTGDFNQPQHF. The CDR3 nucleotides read TGTGCCAGCACCACCGGGACAGGGGATTTCAATCAGCCCCAGCATTTT.